This TCR beta chain was sequenced for a study of OX40 agonist ivuxolimab in advanced cancers. Notes on the study in general: Not determined was the antigen specificity of the expanded peripheral T cells.

Autoimmune disease history or systemic immunosuppression barred patients. Only in-frame clones appear in the TCRdb table, and some are missing; sequencing was by immunoSEQ multiplex PCR. Among about 21,000 clones listed, around 87% were seen once. The germline V gene encodes CDR1 SEHNR and CDR2 FQNEAQ (reference sequence). V lost 1 base, J lost 7 bases, and 13 bases lay in between. The CDR3 spans 14 residues. Comments on this clone: What it binds is not known.

The sequence derives from an adult with an advanced solid tumor such as melanoma, head and neck, liver or kidney cancer. The material was CD4+ or CD8+ T cells sorted from blood, obtained in a trial of the OX40 agonist ivuxolimab. This rearrangement joins TRBV7-9 to TRBJ1-1; the D gene is possibly TRBD1 (5 bases). CDR3 residues: CASSLGARDDEAFF. The DNA of the CDR3 is TGTGCCAGCAGCTTAGGGGCCCGGGACGATGAAGCTTTCTTT.